One sample yielded the 18 T cell receptor beta chains listed below, sequenced in a study of identical twins. TCRdb itself ran the 5' RACE reads through MiXCR, one entry per CDR3 protein. The sample carries around 250,000 distinct CDR3 sequences, under 8.5% recorded once. This sample also belongs to another study, concerning T cells expressing NK-cell markers.

Sequencing was performed on CD8+ T cells sorted from blood. Receptor source: a woman between 18 and 30 years old in good health.

This clonotype was recorded at least ten times. This chain connects TRBV7-2 to TRBJ2-2; D remains unclear. CDR1 is SGHTA, CDR2 FQGNSA, per germline. The CDR3 length is 15 residues. V lost 1 base and J 6 bases, leaving 12 bases between the germline ends. The CDR3, as DNA: TGTGCCAGCAGCTTAGATATGCAGGACGCCGGGGAGCTGTTTTTT. Translated, it gives CASSLDMQDAGELFF.

This clonotype has only a few counts. The rearrangement joins TRBV7-2 to TRBJ2-1; 13 bases agree with TRBD2. With 5 bases clipped from V and 6 bases from J, the junction kept 4 bases outside the gene matches. The CDR3 spans 15 residues. Germline V CDR1 and CDR2: SGHTA, FQGNSA. Written as DNA, the CDR3 is TGTGCCAGCAGCCCAACTAGCGGGGGGGCCAATGAGCAGTTCTTC. It translates to CASSPTSGGANEQFF. The whole variable domain, filled in from reference TRBV7-2 and TRBJ2-1, reads GAGVSQSPSNKVTEKGKDVELRCDPISGHTALYWYRQSLGQGLEFLIYFQGNSAPDKSGLPSDRFSAERTGGSVSTLTIQRTQQEDSAVYLCASSPTSGGANEQFFGPGTRLTVL.

This clonotype has just a few counts. The chain is built from TRBV12-3 or TRBV12-4 and TRBJ1-2, with 7 bases that match TRBD1. This CDR3 spans 15 amino acids. The V and J ends lost 6 bases and 4 bases, in that order; junction bases with no gene match: 11. The CDR3, as DNA: TGTGCCAGCAGGGGGGGGGGACAGCAGTTCTATGGCTACACCTTC. It is translated as CASRGGGQQFYGYTF.

The chain has TRBV3-1 and TRBJ1-2; D ambiguous. Germline V gene sequence: CDR1 LGHDT, CDR2 YNNKEL (reference sequence). V lost 1 base and J 6 bases, leaving 9 bases between the germline ends. The CDR3 is made up of 13 amino acids. CDR3 region: CASSQAGYDGYTF. The DNA of the CDR3 is TGTGCCAGCAGCCAAGCGGGGTATGATGGCTACACCTTC. The full variable domain, in which reference TRBV3-1 and TRBJ1-2 provide the parts outside the CDR3, is DTAVSQTPKYLVTQMGNDKSIKCEQNLGHDTMYWYKQDSKKFLKIMFSYNNKELIINETVPNRFSPKSPDKAHLNLHINSLELGDSAVYFCASSQAGYDGYTFGSGTRLTVV.

The CDR3 nucleotides read TGTGCCAGCAGCGCAGGGAGGAGGGCCCAGCATTTT. This translates into CASSAGRRAQHF. The chain joins TRBV13 to TRBJ1-5; D perhaps matches TRBD1 (5 bases). The CDR3 loop spans 12 amino acids. Germline V gene data show CDR1 as PRHDT and CDR2 as FYEKMQ (reference sequence). Trimming removed 5 bases at V and 11 bases at J, with 13 bases between.

The chain is built from TRBV2 and TRBJ1-2, with unresolved D. There are 13 residues in the CDR3. The V end was cut by 1 base, the J end by 9 bases, with 12 bases between. The germline CDR1 and CDR2 sequences are SNHLY and FYNNEI. CDR3 amino acids: CASSEEDLARYTF. Written as DNA, the CDR3 is TGTGCCAGCAGTGAAGAAGACCTGGCCCGCTACACCTTC. Complete variable domain (other parts from reference TRBV2 and TRBJ1-2): EPEVTQTPSHQVTQMGQEVILRCVPISNHLYFYWYRQILGQKVEFLVSFYNNEISEKSEIFDDQFSVERPDGSNFTLKIRSTKLEDSAMYFCASSEEDLARYTFGSGTRLTVV.

The rearrangement links TRBV12-3 or TRBV12-4 to TRBJ1-2, with a tentative D call TRBD1 (5 bases). The CDR3 loop spans 13 amino acids. Trimming left V 6 bases short and J 5 bases short, with 13 bases between. The CDR3 reads CASRSREGYGYTF. CDR3 coding DNA: TGTGCCAGCAGATCTCGGGAGGGGTATGGCTACACCTTC.

This clonotype was detected a few times. This sequence joins TRBV11-2 and TRBJ1-2; 7 bases map to TRBD1. CDR1 and CDR2 (germline): SGHAT, FQNNGV. The CDR3 runs to 13 residues. The V and J ends lost 5 bases and 4 bases, in that order; junction bases with no gene match: 4. The CDR3 spells CASSLGTVYGYTF. DNA of the CDR3: TGTGCCAGCAGCCTCGGGACAGTCTATGGCTACACCTTC.

This clonotype was counted only a few times. The genes are TRBV7-8 and TRBJ1-1; D gene unclear. The CDR3 covers 13 residues. The germline gives CDR1 SGHVS, CDR2 FQNEAQ. The CDR3 region is CACADAMNTEAFF. The CDR3 region has the DNA TGTGCTTGTGCCGACGCGATGAACACTGAAGCTTTCTTT.

This clonotype has a handful of counts. The chain employs TRBV29-1 and TRBJ2-3; TRBD2 aligns across 8 bases. CDR1 SQVTM and CDR2 ANQGSEA come from the germline V gene. The V and J ends lost 4 bases and 3 bases, in that order; junction bases with no gene match: 6. The CDR3 consists of 14 residues. The CDR3 here is CSVAGSGGTDTQYF. The CDR3 nucleotides read TGCAGCGTTGCCGGCAGCGGGGGAACAGATACGCAGTATTTT.

The chain carries TRBV30 and TRBJ2-5; the match to TRBD2 covers 7 bases. The CDR3 runs to 14 residues. Germline V lookup: CDR1 GTSNPN, CDR2 SVGIG (reference sequence). V lost 4 bases and J lost 2; bases outside the gene matches: 7. The chain's CDR3 is CAWTIAGAQETQYF. CDR3 bases: TGTGCCTGGACTATAGCGGGCGCTCAAGAGACCCAGTACTTC. Together with reference TRBV30 and TRBJ2-5, the CDR3 gives the full variable domain: SQTIHQWPATLVQPVGSPLSLECTVEGTSNPNLYWYRQAAGRGLQLLFYSVGIGQISSEVPQNLSASRPQDRQFILSSKKLLLSDSGFYLCAWTIAGAQETQYFGPGTRLLVL.

This clonotype was picked up a small number of times. The gene calls are TRBV11-2 and TRBJ2-5, with 10 bases that match TRBD2. The CDR3 has 14 residues. Per the germline V gene, CDR1 is SGHAT and CDR2 is FQNNGV. Unmatched junction bases numbered 3, after V lost 3 bases and J lost 5 bases. For the CDR3, the DNA is TGTGCCAGCAGCTTTTCAGCGGGGGGGGAGACCCAGTACTTC. This codes for CASSFSAGGETQYF. Combining the CDR3 with reference TRBV11-2 and TRBJ2-5 gives the whole variable domain EAGVAQSPRYKIIEKRQSVAFWCNPISGHATLYWYQQILGQGPKLLIQFQNNGVVDDSQLPKDRFSAERLKGVDSTLKIQPAKLEDSAVYLCASSFSAGGETQYFGPGTRLLVL.

This clonotype occurred a few times. The gene calls are TRBV20-1 and TRBJ2-5, with D tentatively TRBD1 or TRBD2 (5 bases each). Looked up from germline, CDR1 is DFQATT and CDR2 is SNEGSKA (reference sequence). Trimming shortened V by 0 bases and J by 5 bases, and 16 bases separated the two germline ends. The CDR3 runs 15 residues. Here the CDR3 reads CSARDRRGQQETQYF. CDR3 DNA sequence: TGCAGTGCTAGAGATCGCCGGGGCCAACAGGAGACCCAGTACTTC.

V is TRBV27 and J is TRBJ2-3, with D perhaps matching TRBD1 or TRBD2 (5 bases each). With 6 bases removed from V and 4 bases from J, the gap between germline ends came to 14 bases. This CDR3 has 14 amino acids. Per germline, CDR1 MNHEY and CDR2 SMNVEV (reference sequence). CDR3 nucleotide sequence: TGTGCCAGCAGCCCCGGGTGGGGACCAGATACGCAGTATTTT. It is translated as CASSPGWGPDTQYF.

This clonotype came up many times. The V and J genes are TRBV5-1 and TRBJ2-7; TRBD1 matches 9 bases. V gave up 5 bases and J gave up 4 bases; unmatched junction bases: 7. This CDR3 has 14 amino acids. Germline CDR1 and CDR2: SGHRS and YFSETQ. CDR3 DNA sequence: TGCGCCAGCAGTACAGGGGGCCCCTCTTACGAGCAGTACTTC. This codes for CASSTGGPSYEQYF.

The V and J genes are TRBV7-9 and TRBJ1-1, with TRBD1 as a possible D gene (6 bases). There are 14 residues in the CDR3. V dropped 5 bases and J dropped 4 bases, with 14 bases sitting between them. Germline V lookup: CDR1 SEHNR, CDR2 FQNEAQ (reference sequence). CDR3 sequence: CASSPTGLVTEAFF. Written as DNA, the CDR3 is TGTGCCAGCAGCCCCACAGGGCTAGTCACTGAAGCTTTCTTT.

The V gene is TRBV14, the J gene TRBJ1-2; D unclear. This CDR3 is built from 13 residues. Germline lookup yields CDR1 SGHDN and CDR2 FVKESK. Trimming removed 4 bases from V and 7 bases from J, with 13 bases in between. As DNA, the CDR3 is TGTGCCAGCAGCCCCCGAATGGATTTTGGCTACACCTTC. This encodes CASSPRMDFGYTF. Filled out from reference TRBV14 and TRBJ1-2, the complete variable domain reads EAGVTQFPSHSVIEKGQTVTLRCDPISGHDNLYWYRRVMGKEIKFLLHFVKESKQDESGMPNNRFLAERTGGTYSTLKVQPAELEDSGVYFCASSPRMDFGYTFGSGTRLTVV.

This clonotype was observed a handful of times. The genes are TRBV9 and TRBJ2-1, with D maybe TRBD2 (5 bases). Germline CDR1 is SGDLS and CDR2 is YYNGEE. V shed 0 bases and J shed 6 bases, with 7 bases lying between them. This CDR3 comprises 13 residues. CDR3 coding DNA: TGTGCCAGCAGCGTAGGGAGGAGCAATGAGCAGTTCTTC. Its protein product is CASSVGRSNEQFF.